Given below is one TCR beta chain in context. Its antigen is undetermined. The sample comes from a study of Ad26.COV2.S vaccination and SARS-CoV-2 variants. Notes on the study in general: It is possible that the TCR breadth and depth analyses underestimated the total T cell responses.

The V end lost 1 base, the J end lost 3 bases, and 12 bases lay between the germline ends. This CDR3 spans 15 amino acids. From germline, CDR1 is SGHAT and CDR2 FQNNGV. Sequencing used immunoSEQ multiplex PCR; TCRdb keeps in-frame clones, though not all of them. The sample includes approximately 340,000 clones, around 92% of them seen just once. The V and J genes are TRBV11-2 and TRBJ1-1, with no clear D. The source of this sequence is a human donor who had recovered from COVID-19. Sequences were derived from peripheral blood, sampled after recovery from COVID-19. CDR3 protein: CASSLGGFSDTEAFF. The CDR3 bases are TGTGCCAGCAGCTTAGGAGGCTTTTCGGACACTGAAGCTTTCTTT. Full variable domain (missing parts from reference TRBV11-2 and TRBJ1-1): EAGVAQSPRYKIIEKRQSVAFWCNPISGHATLYWYQQILGQGPKLLIQFQNNGVVDDSQLPKDRFSAERLKGVDSTLKIQPAKLEDSAVYLCASSLGGFSDTEAFFGQGTRLTVV.